The following is a TCR beta chain sequence with its context. What it recognizes is unknown. Data came from immunoSEQ multiplex PCR; TCRdb stores just in-frame clones and leaves some out. The table has 140,000 to 150,000 clones, roughly 88% seen once; the top ten hold over 12%. The sample belongs to a study of T cell responses to AZD1222 COVID-19 vaccine. Study-wide points: Only 5 or 6 people who got AZD1222 tested seropositive at baseline.

The CDR3 spans 12 residues. The germline V gene encodes CDR1 SSHAT and CDR2 FNYEAQ (reference sequence). Trimming cost V 1 base and J 4 bases, with 4 bases left between them. This chain uses TRBV7-7 with TRBJ2-5, with D unresolved. The starting material was peripheral blood, obtained on day 0 of AZD1222 vaccination. This receptor was identified in an adult in good health. The CDR3 loop reads CASSLDSETQYF. Written as DNA, the CDR3 is TGTGCCAGCAGCTTAGACTCAGAGACCCAGTACTTC.